The clone carrying this T cell receptor beta chain has just a few counts. This record belongs to a study of blood T cell repertoires in COVID-19. Trimming pared 0 bases from V and 4 bases from J, leaving 6 bases between. The germline V gene encodes CDR1 MNHEY and CDR2 SVGEGT. The CDR3 consists of 14 residues. Sequencing used immunoSEQ multiplex PCR; TCRdb keeps in-frame clones, though not all of them. Among about 85,000 clones, 84% were seen once, and the ten largest hold approximately 6.7%. The chain combines TRBV6-2 or TRBV6-3 with TRBJ1-4, with a weak D call TRBD1 (5 bases). The receptor was isolated from a man aged 60-69 years with acute or convalescent COVID-19. Sequencing used peripheral blood. DNA for the CDR3: TGTGCCAGCAGTTACTCAAGGGGTAATGAAAAACTGTTTTTT. It specifies CASSYSRGNEKLFF.